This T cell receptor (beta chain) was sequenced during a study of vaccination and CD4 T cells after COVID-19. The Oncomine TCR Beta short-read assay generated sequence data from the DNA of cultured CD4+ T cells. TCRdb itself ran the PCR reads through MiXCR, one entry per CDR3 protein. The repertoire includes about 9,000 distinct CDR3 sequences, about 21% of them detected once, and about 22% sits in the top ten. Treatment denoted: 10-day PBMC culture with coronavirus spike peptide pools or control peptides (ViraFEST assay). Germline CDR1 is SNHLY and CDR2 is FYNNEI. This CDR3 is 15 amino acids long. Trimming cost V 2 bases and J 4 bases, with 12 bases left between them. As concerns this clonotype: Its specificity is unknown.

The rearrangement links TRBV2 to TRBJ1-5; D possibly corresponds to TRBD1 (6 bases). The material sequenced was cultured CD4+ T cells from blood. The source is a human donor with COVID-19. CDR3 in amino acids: CASSEQGQGNQPQHF. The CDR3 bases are TGTGCCAGCAGTGAACAGGGTCAGGGGAATCAGCCCCAGCATTTT.